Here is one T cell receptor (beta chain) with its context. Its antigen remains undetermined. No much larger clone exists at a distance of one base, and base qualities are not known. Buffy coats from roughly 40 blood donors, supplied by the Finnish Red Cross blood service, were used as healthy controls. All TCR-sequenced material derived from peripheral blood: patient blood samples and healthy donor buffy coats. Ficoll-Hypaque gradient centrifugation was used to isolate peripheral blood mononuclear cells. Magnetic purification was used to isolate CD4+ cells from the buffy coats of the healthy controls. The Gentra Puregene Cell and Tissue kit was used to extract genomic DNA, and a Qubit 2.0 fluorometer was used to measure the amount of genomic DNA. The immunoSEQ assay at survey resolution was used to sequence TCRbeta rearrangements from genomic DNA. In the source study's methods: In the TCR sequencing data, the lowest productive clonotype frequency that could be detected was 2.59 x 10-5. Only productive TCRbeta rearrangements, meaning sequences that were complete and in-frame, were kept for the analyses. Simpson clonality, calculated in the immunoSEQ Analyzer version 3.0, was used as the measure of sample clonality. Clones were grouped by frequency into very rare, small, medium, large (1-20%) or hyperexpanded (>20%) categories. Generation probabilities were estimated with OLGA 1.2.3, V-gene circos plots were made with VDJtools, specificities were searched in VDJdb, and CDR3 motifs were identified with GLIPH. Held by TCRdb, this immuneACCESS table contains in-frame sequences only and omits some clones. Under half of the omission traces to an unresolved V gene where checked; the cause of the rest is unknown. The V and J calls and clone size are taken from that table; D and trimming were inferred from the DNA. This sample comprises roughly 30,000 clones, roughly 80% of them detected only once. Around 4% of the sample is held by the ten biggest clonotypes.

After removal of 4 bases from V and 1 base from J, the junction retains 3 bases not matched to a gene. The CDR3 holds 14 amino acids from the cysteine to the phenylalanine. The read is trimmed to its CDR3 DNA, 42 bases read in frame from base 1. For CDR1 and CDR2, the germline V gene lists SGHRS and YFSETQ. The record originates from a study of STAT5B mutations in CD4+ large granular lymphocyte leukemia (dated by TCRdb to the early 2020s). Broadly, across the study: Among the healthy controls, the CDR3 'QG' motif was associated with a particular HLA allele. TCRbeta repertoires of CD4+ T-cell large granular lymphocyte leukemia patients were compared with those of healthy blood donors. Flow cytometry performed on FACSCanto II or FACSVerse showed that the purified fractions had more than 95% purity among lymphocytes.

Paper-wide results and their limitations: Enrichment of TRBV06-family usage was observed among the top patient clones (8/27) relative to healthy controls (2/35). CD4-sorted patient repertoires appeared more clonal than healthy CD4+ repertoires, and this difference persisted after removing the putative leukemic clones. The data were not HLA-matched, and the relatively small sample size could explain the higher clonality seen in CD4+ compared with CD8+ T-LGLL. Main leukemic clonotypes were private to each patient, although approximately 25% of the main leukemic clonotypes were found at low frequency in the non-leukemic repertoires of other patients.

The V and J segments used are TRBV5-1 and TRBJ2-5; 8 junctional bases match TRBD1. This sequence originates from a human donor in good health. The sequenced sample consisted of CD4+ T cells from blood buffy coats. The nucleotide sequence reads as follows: TGCGCCAGCAGCAGGGACAGGAGCCAAGAGACCCAGTACTTC. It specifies CASSRDRSQETQYF.